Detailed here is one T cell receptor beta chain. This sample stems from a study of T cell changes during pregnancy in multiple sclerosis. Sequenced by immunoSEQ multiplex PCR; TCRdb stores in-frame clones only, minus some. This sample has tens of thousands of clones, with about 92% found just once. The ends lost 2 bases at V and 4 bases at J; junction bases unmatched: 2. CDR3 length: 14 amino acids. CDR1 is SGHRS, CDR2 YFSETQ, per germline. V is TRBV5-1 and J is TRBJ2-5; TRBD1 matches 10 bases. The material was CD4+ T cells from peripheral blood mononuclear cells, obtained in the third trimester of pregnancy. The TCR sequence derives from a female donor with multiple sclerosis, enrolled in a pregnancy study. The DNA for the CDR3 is TGCGCCAGCAGCTTCGGACAGGGGGGAGAGACCCAGTACTTC. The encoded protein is CASSFGQGGETQYF.